This TCR beta chain was identified in a study of spatial heterogeneity in lung cancer. Study as a whole: In tumor regions, TCR transcript counts tracked strongly with a T cell module score from matched bulk RNA-seq. Study results and caveats: Higher tumor mutation counts went along with higher counts of expanded intratumoral alpha and beta TCRs.

TCRdb passed the 5' RACE reads through MiXCR, listing each CDR3 protein once. The sample lists some 9,500 distinct CDR3 sequences; 14% were seen once. Time point specified: sample taken at primary tumor resection. This clonotype was detected ten times or more. Its antigen is currently unknown. This beta chain is a stray read from a library made for alpha chains; its abundance is not meaningful. The CDR3 is 16 amino acids. J was trimmed by 4 bases and V by 5 bases; bases with no gene match: 5. The chain combines TRBV12-3 or TRBV12-4 with TRBJ2-1; the match to TRBD2 covers 13 bases. Sample: lung tumor tissue, taken at surgery. This receptor was obtained from a male donor with early-stage non-small cell lung cancer. The CDR3 region is CASSGTTSGRYNEQFF. The CDR3 DNA follows: TGTGCCAGCAGTGGAACGACTAGCGGGAGGTACAATGAGCAGTTCTTC.